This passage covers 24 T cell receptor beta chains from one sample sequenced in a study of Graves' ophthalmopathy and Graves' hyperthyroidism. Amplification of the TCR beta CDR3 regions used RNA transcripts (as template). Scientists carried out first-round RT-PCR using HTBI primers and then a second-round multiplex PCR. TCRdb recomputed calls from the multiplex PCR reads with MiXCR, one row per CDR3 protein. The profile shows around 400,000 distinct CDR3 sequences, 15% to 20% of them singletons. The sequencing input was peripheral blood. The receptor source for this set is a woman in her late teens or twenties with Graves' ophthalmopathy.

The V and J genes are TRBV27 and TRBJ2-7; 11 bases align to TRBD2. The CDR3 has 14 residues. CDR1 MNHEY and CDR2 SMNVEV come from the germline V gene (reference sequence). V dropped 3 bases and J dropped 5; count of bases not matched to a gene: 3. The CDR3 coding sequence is TGTGCCAGCAGTTTTAGCGGGAGGGCCAACGAGCAGTACTTC. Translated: CASSFSGRANEQYF.

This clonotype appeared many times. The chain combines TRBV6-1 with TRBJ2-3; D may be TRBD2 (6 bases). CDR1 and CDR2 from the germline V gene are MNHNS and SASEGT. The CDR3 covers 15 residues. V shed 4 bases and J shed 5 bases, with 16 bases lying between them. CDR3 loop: CASSGTAGAGDTQYF. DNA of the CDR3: TGTGCCAGCAGTGGTACAGCGGGCGCAGGAGATACGCAGTATTTT.

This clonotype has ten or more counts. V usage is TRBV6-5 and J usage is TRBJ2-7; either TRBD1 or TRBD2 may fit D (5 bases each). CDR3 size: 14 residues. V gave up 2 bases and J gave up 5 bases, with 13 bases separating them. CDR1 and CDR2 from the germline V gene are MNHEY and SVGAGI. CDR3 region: CASSYGMGEDEQYF. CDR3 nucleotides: TGTGCCAGCAGTTACGGCATGGGGGAAGACGAGCAGTACTTC.

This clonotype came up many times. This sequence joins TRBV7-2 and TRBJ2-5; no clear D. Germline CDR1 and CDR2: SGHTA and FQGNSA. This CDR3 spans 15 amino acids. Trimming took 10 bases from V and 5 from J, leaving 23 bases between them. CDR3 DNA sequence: TGTGCCACCCGATCCGGGCAATTGTCCCTCGAGACCCAGTACTTC. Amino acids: CATRSGQLSLETQYF.

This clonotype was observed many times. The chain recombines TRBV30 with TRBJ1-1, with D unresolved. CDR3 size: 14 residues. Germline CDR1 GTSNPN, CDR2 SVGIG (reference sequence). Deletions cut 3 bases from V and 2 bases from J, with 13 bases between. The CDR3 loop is CAWSFVKTNTEAFF. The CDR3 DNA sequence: TGTGCCTGGAGCTTTGTAAAGACAAACACTGAAGCTTTCTTT.

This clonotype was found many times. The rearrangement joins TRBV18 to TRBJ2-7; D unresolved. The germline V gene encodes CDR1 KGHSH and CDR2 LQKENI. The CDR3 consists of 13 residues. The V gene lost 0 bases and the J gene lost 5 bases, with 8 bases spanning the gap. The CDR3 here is CASSPPGRNEQYF. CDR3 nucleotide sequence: TGTGCCAGCTCACCACCGGGTAGGAACGAGCAGTACTTC.

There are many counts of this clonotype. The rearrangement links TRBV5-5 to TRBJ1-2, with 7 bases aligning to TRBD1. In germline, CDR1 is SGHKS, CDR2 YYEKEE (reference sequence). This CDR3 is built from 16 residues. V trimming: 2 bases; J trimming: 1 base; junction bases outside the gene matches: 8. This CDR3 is CASSFMATGVNYGYTF. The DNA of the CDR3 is TGTGCCAGCAGCTTCATGGCTACAGGGGTTAACTATGGCTACACCTTC.

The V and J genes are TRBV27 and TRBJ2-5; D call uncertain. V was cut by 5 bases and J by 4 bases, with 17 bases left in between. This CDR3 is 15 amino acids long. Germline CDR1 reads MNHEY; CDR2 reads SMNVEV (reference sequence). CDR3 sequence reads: CASSPYSVPGETQYF. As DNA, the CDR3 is TGTGCCAGCAGTCCCTACAGTGTGCCGGGAGAGACCCAGTACTTC.

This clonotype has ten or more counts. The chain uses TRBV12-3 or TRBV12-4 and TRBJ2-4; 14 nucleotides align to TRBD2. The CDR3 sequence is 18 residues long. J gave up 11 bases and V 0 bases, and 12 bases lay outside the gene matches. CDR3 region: CASSLARPGTSGSKVQYF. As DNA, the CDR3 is TGTGCCAGCAGTTTAGCGCGACCCGGGACTAGCGGGAGTAAAGTTCAGTACTTC.

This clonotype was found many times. CDR3 DNA sequence: TGCGCCAGCAGCTTAGGGGGCCTAAGCACTGAAGCTTTCTTT. Its protein product is CASSLGGLSTEAFF. This sequence joins TRBV5-1 and TRBJ1-1, with 7 bases fitting TRBD1. Trimming at V came to 2 bases and at J to 4 bases, leaving 5 bases not matched to a gene. The V gene's germline CDR1 is SGHRS and CDR2 YFSETQ. This CDR3 has 14 amino acids.

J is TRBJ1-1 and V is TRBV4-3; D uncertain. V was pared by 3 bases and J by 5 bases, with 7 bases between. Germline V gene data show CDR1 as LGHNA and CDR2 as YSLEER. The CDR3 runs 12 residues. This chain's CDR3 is CASSHQQTEAFF. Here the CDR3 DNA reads TGCGCCAGCAGCCACCAACAGACTGAAGCTTTCTTT.

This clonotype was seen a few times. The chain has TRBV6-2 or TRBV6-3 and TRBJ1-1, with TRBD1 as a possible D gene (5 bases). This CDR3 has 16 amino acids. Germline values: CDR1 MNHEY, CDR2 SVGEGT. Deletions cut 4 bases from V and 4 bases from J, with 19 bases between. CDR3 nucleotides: TGTGCCAGCAGTTCCGACTTGGGAGGGGTGGTCACTGAAGCTTTCTTT. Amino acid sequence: CASSSDLGGVVTEAFF.

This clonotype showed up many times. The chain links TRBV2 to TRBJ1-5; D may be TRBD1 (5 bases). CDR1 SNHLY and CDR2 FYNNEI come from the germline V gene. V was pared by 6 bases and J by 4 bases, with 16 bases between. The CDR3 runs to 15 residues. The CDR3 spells CASRQGLNGNQPQHF. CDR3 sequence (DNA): TGTGCCAGCAGGCAGGGCTTAAATGGAAATCAGCCCCAGCATTTT.

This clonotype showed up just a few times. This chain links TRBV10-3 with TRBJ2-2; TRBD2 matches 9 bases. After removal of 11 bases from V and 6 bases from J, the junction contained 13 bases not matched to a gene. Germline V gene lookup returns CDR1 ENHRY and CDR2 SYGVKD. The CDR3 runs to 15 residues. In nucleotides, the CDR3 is TGTGCCGCTTGGGGGTTAGCGGGGGATTCCGGGGAGCTGTTTTTT. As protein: CAAWGLAGDSGELFF.

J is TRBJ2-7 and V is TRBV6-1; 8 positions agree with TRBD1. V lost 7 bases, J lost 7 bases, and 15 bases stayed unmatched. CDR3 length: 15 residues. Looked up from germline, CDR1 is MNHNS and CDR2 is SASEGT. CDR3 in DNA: TGTGCCAGCATCCCCGAGACGACAGGGGTTGGGGAGCAGTACTTC. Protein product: CASIPETTGVGEQYF.

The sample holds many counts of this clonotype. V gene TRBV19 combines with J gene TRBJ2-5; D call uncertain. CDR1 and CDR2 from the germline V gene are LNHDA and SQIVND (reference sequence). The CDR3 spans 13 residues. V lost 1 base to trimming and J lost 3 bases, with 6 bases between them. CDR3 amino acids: CASSIGSKETQYF. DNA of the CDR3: TGTGCCAGTAGTATAGGCAGTAAAGAGACCCAGTACTTC.

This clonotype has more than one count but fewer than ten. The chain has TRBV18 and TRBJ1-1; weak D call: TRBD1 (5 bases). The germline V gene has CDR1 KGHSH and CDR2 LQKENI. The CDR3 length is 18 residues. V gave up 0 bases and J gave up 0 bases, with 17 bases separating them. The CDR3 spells CASSPPRLAGRLNTEAFF. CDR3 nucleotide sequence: TGTGCCAGCTCACCACCGCGGCTGGCAGGGAGGTTGAACACTGAAGCTTTCTTT.

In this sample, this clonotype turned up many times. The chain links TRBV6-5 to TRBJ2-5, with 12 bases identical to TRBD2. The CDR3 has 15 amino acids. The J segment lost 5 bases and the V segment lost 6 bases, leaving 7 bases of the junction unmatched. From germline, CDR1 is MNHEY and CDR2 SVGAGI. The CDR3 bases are TGTGCCAGCAGGATACTAGCGGGGGGCGGGGAGACCCAGTACTTC. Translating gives CASRILAGGGETQYF.

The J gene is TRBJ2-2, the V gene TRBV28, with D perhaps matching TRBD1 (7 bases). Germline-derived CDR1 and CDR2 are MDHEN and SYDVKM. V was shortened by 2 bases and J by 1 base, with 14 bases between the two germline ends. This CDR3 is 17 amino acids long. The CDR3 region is CASSLISGGLNTGELFF. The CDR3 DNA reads TGTGCCAGCAGTTTAATTTCAGGGGGACTGAACACCGGGGAGCTGTTTTTT.

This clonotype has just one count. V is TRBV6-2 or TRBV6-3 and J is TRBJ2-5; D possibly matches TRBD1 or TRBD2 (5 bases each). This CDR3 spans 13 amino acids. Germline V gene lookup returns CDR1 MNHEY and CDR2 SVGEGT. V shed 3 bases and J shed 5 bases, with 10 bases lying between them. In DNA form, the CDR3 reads TGTGCCAGCAGTTATATCGGGGCGGAGACCCAGTACTTC. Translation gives CASSYIGAETQYF.

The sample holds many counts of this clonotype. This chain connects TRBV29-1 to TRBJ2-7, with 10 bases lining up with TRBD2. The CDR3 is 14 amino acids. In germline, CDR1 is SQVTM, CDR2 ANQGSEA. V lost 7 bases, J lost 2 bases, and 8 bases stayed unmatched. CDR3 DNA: TGCAGCGCTTGGACTAGCGGACTTACCTACGAGCAGTACTTC. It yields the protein CSAWTSGLTYEQYF.

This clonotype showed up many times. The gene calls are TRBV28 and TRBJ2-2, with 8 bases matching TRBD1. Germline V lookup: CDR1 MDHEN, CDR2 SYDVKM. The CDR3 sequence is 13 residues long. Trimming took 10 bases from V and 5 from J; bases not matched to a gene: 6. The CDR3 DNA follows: TGTGCCACCCGGGACAGGTTGACCGGGGAGCTGTTTTTT. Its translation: CATRDRLTGELFF.

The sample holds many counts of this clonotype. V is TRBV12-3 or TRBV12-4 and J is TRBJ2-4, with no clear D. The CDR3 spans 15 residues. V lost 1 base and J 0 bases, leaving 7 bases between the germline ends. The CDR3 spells CASSLGVLAKNIQYF. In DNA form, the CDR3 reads TGTGCCAGCAGTTTAGGAGTCCTAGCCAAAAACATTCAGTACTTC.

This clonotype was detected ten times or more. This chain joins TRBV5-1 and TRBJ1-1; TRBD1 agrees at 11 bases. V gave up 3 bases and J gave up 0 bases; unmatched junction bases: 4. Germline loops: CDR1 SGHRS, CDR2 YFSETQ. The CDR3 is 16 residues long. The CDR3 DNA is TGCGCCAGCAGCTACGGGACAGGGGGGATGAACACTGAAGCTTTCTTT. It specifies CASSYGTGGMNTEAFF.